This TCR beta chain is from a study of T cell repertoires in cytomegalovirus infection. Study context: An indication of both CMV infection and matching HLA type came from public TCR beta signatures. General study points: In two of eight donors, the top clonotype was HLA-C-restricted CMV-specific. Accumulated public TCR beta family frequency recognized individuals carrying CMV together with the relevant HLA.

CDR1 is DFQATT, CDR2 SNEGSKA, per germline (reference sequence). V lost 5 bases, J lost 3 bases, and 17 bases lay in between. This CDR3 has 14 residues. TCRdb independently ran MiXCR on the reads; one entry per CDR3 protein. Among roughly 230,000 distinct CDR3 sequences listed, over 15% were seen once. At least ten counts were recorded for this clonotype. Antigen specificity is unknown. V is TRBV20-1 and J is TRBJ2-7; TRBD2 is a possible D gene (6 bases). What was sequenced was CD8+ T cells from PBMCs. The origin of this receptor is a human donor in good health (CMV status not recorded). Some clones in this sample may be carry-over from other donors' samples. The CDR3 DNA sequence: TGCAGTGCTGCTGCCGGGGACTTCAGCTACGAGCAGTACTTC. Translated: CSAAAGDFSYEQYF.